These 8 T cell receptor beta chains originate from one sample sequenced in a study of T cells after yellow fever vaccination. TCRdb processed the 5' RACE reads anew with MiXCR; each CDR3 protein has one entry. The data contain over 85,000 distinct CDR3 sequences, about 8.8% of them seen just once; the ten biggest clones take up over 15%. Sample: CD8+ T cells not binding an NS4B(214-222) dextramer, sorted from PBMCs, taken approximately 15 days after the first yellow fever vaccination. These TCRs come from a man younger than 35 who received the YFV17D yellow fever vaccine.

This sequence joins TRBV23-1 and TRBJ2-2, with 11 bases identical to TRBD2. TRBV23-1 is identified as an open reading frame with a role that is uncertain. With 1 base clipped from V and 5 bases from J, the junction kept 6 bases outside the gene matches. This CDR3 region has 17 residues. CDR3 region: CASSQWGTSGGTGELFF. DNA of the CDR3: TGCGCCAGCAGTCAATGGGGAACTAGCGGGGGTACCGGGGAGCTGTTTTTT.

This clonotype has more than one count but fewer than ten. The V call is TRBV13, the J call TRBJ2-7; D is possibly TRBD1 (6 bases). The CDR3 spans 14 residues. The V gene lost 1 base and the J gene lost 2 bases, with 9 bases spanning the gap. Germline loops: CDR1 PRHDT, CDR2 FYEKMQ (reference sequence). The CDR3 DNA reads TGTGCCAGCAGCTTAGAACAGGGCCCCTACGAGCAGTACTTC. It yields the protein CASSLEQGPYEQYF. The variable domain in full, with the rest retrieved from reference TRBV13 and TRBJ2-7, is AAGVIQSPRHLIKEKRETATLKCYPIPRHDTVYWYQQGPGQDPQFLISFYEKMQSDKGSIPDRFSAQQFSDYHSELNMSSLELGDSALYFCASSLEQGPYEQYFGPGTRLTVT.

The sample holds many counts of this clonotype. The V gene is TRBV7-9, the J gene TRBJ2-3; no firm D call. The CDR3 is 13 residues long. Trimming stripped 3 bases from V and 0 bases from J, with 4 bases between. Germline CDR1 is SEHNR and CDR2 is FQNEAQ (reference sequence). The CDR3 is CASSFVSTDTQYF. CDR3 nucleotide sequence: TGTGCCAGCAGCTTCGTAAGCACAGATACGCAGTATTTT.

J is TRBJ2-5 and V is TRBV5-1; 10 bases are a match to TRBD2. Germline lookup yields CDR1 SGHRS and CDR2 YFSETQ. J lost 4 bases, V lost 0 bases, and 6 bases had no gene match. The CDR3 contains 16 residues. CDR3 DNA: TGCGCCAGCAGCTTGGAGCGGGGGGGCCAATTAGAGACCCAGTACTTC. Translating it yields CASSLERGGQLETQYF.

This clonotype was counted between two and nine times. The V call is TRBV7-9, the J call TRBJ2-5; 9 nucleotides match TRBD1. The length of the CDR3 is 14 residues. Germline CDR1 reads SEHNR; CDR2 reads FQNEAQ (reference sequence). V shed 5 bases and J 5 bases; nucleotides not matched to a gene: 6. Written as DNA, the CDR3 is TGTGCCAGCAGCCCGTACAGGGGGCTTGAGACCCAGTACTTC. Encoded protein: CASSPYRGLETQYF. Full variable domain (remainder filled in from reference TRBV7-9 and TRBJ2-5): DTGVSQNPRHKITKRGQNVTFRCDPISEHNRLYWYRQTLGQGPEFLTYFQNEAQLEKSRLLSDRFSAERPKGSFSTLEIQRTEQGDSAMYLCASSPYRGLETQYFGPGTRLLVL.

V and J are TRBV29-1 and TRBJ2-3; 8 positions match TRBD1. This CDR3 is 13 amino acids long. V gave up 7 bases and J gave up 2 bases; unmatched junction bases: 5. In germline, CDR1 is SQVTM, CDR2 ANQGSEA. CDR3 in amino acids: CSGADRDTDTQYF. The CDR3 DNA sequence: TGCAGCGGGGCGGACAGGGACACAGATACGCAGTATTTT.

This clonotype was found a few times. The J gene is TRBJ2-3, the V gene TRBV5-8, with a possible D match to TRBD2 (6 bases). This CDR3 spans 17 amino acids. Trimming removed 4 bases from V and 3 bases from J, with 21 bases in between. Germline assignment: CDR1 SGHTS and CDR2 YDEGEE. DNA of the CDR3: TGTGCCAGCAGCGTCGATTCGTGGGGGGATGTGACAGATACGCAGTATTTT. Its protein is CASSVDSWGDVTDTQYF.

The rearrangement links TRBV18 to TRBJ1-2, with D hard to call. CDR1 is KGHSH, CDR2 LQKENI, per germline. The CDR3 extends over 18 amino acids. Trimming removed 5 bases at V and 2 bases at J, with 24 bases between. The CDR3 here is CASSDSGGSLANNYGYTF. Here the CDR3 DNA reads TGTGCCAGCTCAGACTCCGGTGGTAGTCTAGCGAACAACTATGGCTACACCTTC.